This T cell receptor beta chain was retrieved from a study of T cell responses to AZD1222 COVID-19 vaccine. Points on this clone: Its antigen is as yet unknown.

Clones were sequenced by immunoSEQ multiplex PCR, and TCRdb holds only the in-frame ones, with some missing. The data contain around 220,000 clones, about 94% of them singletons. General study points: All repertoire sampling was performed exclusively after the peak T cell response. Donors were largely white British and mainly female; clonal diversity was possibly underestimated. Among vaccine-associated CD4 TCRs, coverage spanned spike, with dominance at 160-218 and 743-854. Spike-specific TCR repertoires showed rising breadth and depth after two AZD1222 doses.

The specimen comprised peripheral blood, sampled 28 days after the second dose of the MenACWY control vaccine. The clonotype comes from an adult who received the MenACWY meningococcal vaccine as a control.

In DNA, the CDR3 is TGTGCCACCTTAGGAGGTAGCTCCTACAATGAGCAGTTCTTC. This translates into CATLGGSSYNEQFF. This chain connects TRBV6-5 to TRBJ2-1; maybe TRBD2 (5 bases). Trimming removed 10 bases from V and 0 bases from J, with 13 bases in between. CDR3 length: 14 residues. CDR1 and CDR2 from the germline V gene are MNHEY and SVGAGI.